This is a list of T cell receptor beta chains from one sample in a study of T cell responses to AZD1222 COVID-19 vaccine. Some clones are missing from TCRdb's copy, which holds only in-frame ones; the method was immunoSEQ multiplex PCR. The profile shows some 120,000 clones, 93% of them singletons. The source material was peripheral blood, sampled on day 0 of AZD1222 vaccination. The receptors come from an adult in good health. The CDR3 runs from the conserved cysteine through the conserved F or W. D genes are given only for firm matches. Rows may omit the clone size; those that give it use once, few, many or a size class.

J: TRBJ2-7; size: -; V: TRBV19; D: -; CDR3: CASSTLLRRTTYEQYF; DNA: TGTGCCAGTAGTACTCTACTGCGGCGGACGACTTACGAGCAGTACTTC
J: TRBJ2-2; size: -; V: TRBV5-1; D: TRBD1; CDR3: CASSLTGGLNTGELFF; DNA: TGCGCCAGCAGCTTGACAGGGGGCCTGAACACCGGGGAGCTGTTTTTT
J: TRBJ2-1; size: -; V: TRBV19; D: TRBD1; CDR3: CASSLRGRGYEQFF; DNA: TGTGCCAGTAGTTTGAGGGGGCGTGGGTATGAGCAGTTCTTC
J: TRBJ1-1; size: -; V: TRBV5-8; D: TRBD1; CDR3: CASGIPGTGTRAFF; DNA: TGTGCCAGCGGAATCCCCGGGACAGGGACTAGGGCTTTCTTT
J: TRBJ1-1; size: -; V: TRBV23-1; D: TRBD1; CDR3: CAKLAGGTNTEAFF; DNA: TGCGCCAAACTTGCAGGGGGGACTAACACTGAAGCTTTCTTT
J: TRBJ1-5; size: -; V: TRBV6-2/TRBV6-3; D: -; CDR3: CASSRHSGLGYQPQHF; DNA: TGTGCCAGCAGTCGGCACTCAGGGCTGGGGTATCAGCCCCAGCATTTT
J: TRBJ2-2; size: -; V: TRBV5-6; D: -; CDR3: CASSLQGWSTGELFF; DNA: TGTGCCAGCAGCTTGCAGGGATGGAGCACCGGGGAGCTGTTTTTT
J: TRBJ2-2; size: -; V: TRBV5-1; D: TRBD2; CDR3: CASSSVAGDTGELFF; DNA: TGCGCCAGCAGCTCAGTAGCGGGAGACACCGGGGAGCTGTTTTTT
J: TRBJ1-3; size: -; V: TRBV6-5; D: -; CDR3: CAMRVSSGNTIYF; DNA: TGTGCCATGAGGGTTTCCTCTGGAAACACCATATATTTT
J: TRBJ2-5; size: -; V: TRBV24-1; D: TRBD2; CDR3: CATSGSIPGGGQETQYF; DNA: TGTGCCACCAGTGGTTCCATCCCGGGAGGTGGGCAAGAGACCCAGTACTTC
J: TRBJ2-4; size: -; V: TRBV7-2; D: -; CDR3: CASSLAFLENIQYF; DNA: TGTGCCAGCAGCTTAGCATTCCTGGAAAACATTCAGTACTTC
J: TRBJ1-2; size: -; V: TRBV5-1; D: -; CDR3: CASSLGQNYGYTF; DNA: TGCGCCAGCAGCTTGGGGCAGAACTATGGCTACACCTTC
J: TRBJ1-4; size: -; V: TRBV15; D: TRBD1; CDR3: CATSRDFGQGVKLFF; DNA: TGTGCCACCAGCAGAGATTTTGGGCAGGGGGTAAAACTGTTTTTT
J: TRBJ2-5; size: -; V: TRBV25-1; D: -; CDR3: CASSRGSQSSQETQYF; DNA: TGTGCCAGCAGTCGCGGCAGCCAGTCGTCCCAAGAGACCCAGTACTTC
J: TRBJ2-2; size: -; V: TRBV6-6; D: TRBD1; CDR3: CASSVGQTGELFF; DNA: TGTGCCAGCAGCGTGGGACAGACCGGGGAGCTGTTTTTT
J: TRBJ2-7; size: -; V: TRBV18; D: TRBD2; CDR3: CASSPSGLAGVREQYF; DNA: TGTGCCAGCTCACCTTCAGGACTAGCGGGAGTGCGGGAGCAGTACTTC
J: TRBJ2-7; size: -; V: TRBV2; D: TRBD2; CDR3: CASSEAMGLADEQYF; DNA: TGTGCCAGCAGTGAAGCGATGGGACTAGCAGACGAGCAGTACTTC
J: TRBJ2-2; size: -; V: TRBV2; D: TRBD2; CDR3: CASTAGGSGTGELFF; DNA: TGTGCCAGCACCGCGGGAGGGTCGGGCACCGGGGAGCTGTTTTTT
J: TRBJ2-7; size: once; V: TRBV3-1/TRBV3-2; D: -; CDR3: CASSRQTYEQYF; DNA: TGTGCCAGCAGCCGGCAGACCTACGAGCAGTACTTC
J: TRBJ1-4; size: -; V: TRBV12-3/TRBV12-4; D: -; CDR3: CASSFNEKLFF; DNA: TGTGCCAGCAGTTTTAATGAAAAACTGTTTTTT
J: TRBJ2-7; size: -; V: TRBV27; D: TRBD2; CDR3: CASSFAGDSSYEQYF; DNA: TGTGCCAGCAGTTTCGCGGGGGATAGCTCCTACGAGCAGTACTTC
J: TRBJ2-5; size: -; V: TRBV5-4; D: -; CDR3: CASSLGNGATQYF; DNA: TGTGCCAGCAGCTTGGGAAACGGGGCGACCCAGTACTTC
J: TRBJ1-5; size: -; V: TRBV19; D: TRBD1; CDR3: CASSILQGGVSNQPQHF; DNA: TGTGCCAGTAGTATCCTCCAGGGGGGGGTCAGCAATCAGCCCCAGCATTTT
J: TRBJ1-1; size: -; V: TRBV7-2; D: -; CDR3: CASSLGWAGTEAFF; DNA: TGTGCCAGCAGCTTAGGGTGGGCAGGCACTGAAGCTTTCTTT
J: TRBJ2-1; size: -; V: TRBV10-1; D: -; CDR3: CASSEASPYNEQFF; DNA: TGCGCCAGCAGTGAAGCCAGCCCCTACAATGAGCAGTTCTTC
J: TRBJ2-3; size: once; V: TRBV19; D: TRBD1; CDR3: CASSIARGPADTQYF; DNA: TGTGCCAGTAGTATAGCGAGGGGGCCGGCAGATACGCAGTATTTT
J: TRBJ2-7; size: -; V: TRBV30; D: -; CDR3: CAWSTGGPSEQYF; DNA: TGTGCCTGGAGTACCGGGGGACCTTCCGAGCAGTACTTC
J: TRBJ1-5; size: -; V: TRBV7-9; D: -; CDR3: CASSQPDVTSQPQHF; DNA: TGTGCCAGCAGCCAACCCGACGTAACCAGTCAGCCCCAGCATTTT
J: TRBJ2-1; size: once; V: TRBV5-8; D: TRBD1; CDR3: CASSLGDRAIWNEQFF; DNA: TGTGCCAGCAGCTTGGGGGACAGGGCAATTTGGAATGAGCAGTTCTTC
J: TRBJ1-1; size: -; V: TRBV19; D: TRBD1; CDR3: CASKYQGGAEAFF; DNA: TGTGCCAGTAAGTACCAGGGGGGTGCTGAAGCTTTCTTT
J: TRBJ1-3; size: -; V: TRBV28; D: -; CDR3: CASSPRTASGNTIYF; DNA: TGTGCCAGCAGTCCAAGGACAGCCTCTGGAAACACCATATATTTT
J: TRBJ2-5; size: -; V: TRBV18; D: -; CDR3: CASSLWGKETQYF; DNA: TGTGCCAGCTCATTGTGGGGGAAAGAGACCCAGTACTTC
J: TRBJ1-1; size: -; V: TRBV3-1/TRBV3-2; D: -; CDR3: CASRSWGTEAFF; DNA: TGTGCCAGCAGGTCATGGGGGACTGAAGCTTTCTTT
J: TRBJ1-5; size: -; V: TRBV28; D: TRBD1; CDR3: CASSLQGQGHQPQHF; DNA: TGTGCCAGCAGTTTGCAAGGACAGGGCCATCAGCCCCAGCATTTT
J: TRBJ1-2; size: -; V: TRBV12-3/TRBV12-4; D: -; CDR3: CASPRGFSGGYTF; DNA: TGTGCCAGCCCCAGGGGTTTCTCCGGGGGCTACACCTTC
J: TRBJ1-4; size: once; V: TRBV3-1/TRBV3-2; D: -; CDR3: CASSQERARTNEKLFF; DNA: TGTGCCAGCAGCCAAGAAAGGGCCAGAACTAATGAAAAACTGTTTTTT
J: TRBJ1-2; size: -; V: TRBV9; D: -; CDR3: CASSVEYGGYTF; DNA: TGTGCCAGCAGCGTAGAGTACGGTGGCTACACCTTC
J: TRBJ1-1; size: -; V: TRBV5-1; D: -; CDR3: CASSLWQADTEAFF; DNA: TGCGCCAGCAGCTTGTGGCAGGCGGACACTGAAGCTTTCTTT
J: TRBJ2-7; size: once; V: TRBV5-1; D: -; CDR3: CASSLEGRGHEQYF; DNA: TGCGCCAGCAGCTTGGAAGGCAGGGGACACGAGCAGTACTTC
J: TRBJ2-7; size: -; V: TRBV6-1; D: -; CDR3: CASSELNYEQYF; DNA: TGTGCCAGCAGTGAACTGAATTACGAGCAGTACTTC
J: TRBJ2-7; size: few; V: TRBV5-1; D: -; CDR3: CASSFGESSYEQYF; DNA: TGCGCCAGCAGCTTTGGGGAAAGCTCCTACGAGCAGTACTTC
J: TRBJ2-7; size: -; V: TRBV15; D: -; CDR3: CATSRAGDEQYF; DNA: TGTGCCACCAGCAGAGCCGGCGACGAGCAGTACTTC
J: TRBJ2-3; size: -; V: TRBV10-3; D: TRBD2; CDR3: CAISERGREGADTQYF; DNA: TGTGCCATCAGTGAGCGCGGGCGGGAGGGTGCAGATACGCAGTATTTT
J: TRBJ1-2; size: once; V: TRBV6-5; D: -; CDR3: CASTPGDPYGYTF; DNA: TGTGCCAGCACCCCTGGGGACCCGTATGGCTACACCTTC